Listed below are T cell receptor beta chains from one sample, sequenced in a study of immune characterization of retroperitoneal liposarcoma. TCRdb independently ran MiXCR on the PCR reads; one entry per CDR3 protein. The table has around 19,000 distinct CDR3 sequences, more than 35% seen once; the top ten hold 6.5% to 9%. Sequenced: blood. These receptors all come from a male donor with retroperitoneal liposarcoma. Each CDR3 is given with its conserved first and last residue. D genes are given only for firm matches. Size is stated for part of the rows, as once, few or many counts, or as a class when the clone is expanded.

14,TRBJ1-6,TRBV11-2,many,TRBD1,TGTGCCAGCAGCCCCCGACAGGGCCATTCACCCCTCCACTTT,CASSPRQGHSPLHF
15,TRBJ2-1,TRBV14,once,TRBD2,TGTGCCAGCAGCCACGTCGGGGGGGCAGGCAATGAGCAGTTCTTC,CASSHVGGAGNEQFF
14,TRBJ1-1,TRBV6-1,NA,NA,TGTGCCAGCAGTGACAGGTCCACGGGGACTGAAGCTTTCTTT,CASSDRSTGTEAFF
13,TRBJ2-5,TRBV27,many,NA,TGTGCCAGCAAGGACAGTTTCCAAGAGACCCAGTACTTC,CASKDSFQETQYF
17,TRBJ2-7,TRBV11-1,many,NA,TGTGCCAGCAGCTTAGGGTGGCGGAGGGGGGAAATCTACGAGCAGTACTTC,CASSLGWRRGEIYEQYF
16,TRBJ2-1,TRBV27,NA,TRBD2,TGTGCCAGCAGTTTTGACGGGACTAGCGGGAGGTATGAGCAGTTCTTC,CASSFDGTSGRYEQFF
13,TRBJ2-1,TRBV6-6,many,TRBD1,TGTGCCAGCAGTTACTCCGACAGGGGTGAGCAGTTCTTC,CASSYSDRGEQFF
15,TRBJ2-7,TRBV7-2,few,NA,TGTGCCAGCAGCTTCAGGGGAGCGAATCAATACGAGCAGTACTTC,CASSFRGANQYEQYF
18,TRBJ2-4,TRBV6-8,NA,TRBD2,TGTGCCAGCAGAGGGAGAAGGACTAGCGGGAGGGTTTACAATGAGCAGTACTTC,CASRGRRTSGRVYNEQYF
19,TRBJ2-6,TRBV7-9,NA,TRBD1,TGTGCCAGCAGCTTAGCGCCGGGACAGGAGAGCTCTGGGGCCAACGTCCTGACTTTC,CASSLAPGQESSGANVLTF
15,TRBJ2-2,TRBV11-1,NA,NA,TGTGCCAGCAGCTTAAATTCGGCGGACACCGGGGAGCTGTTTTTT,CASSLNSADTGELFF
13,TRBJ2-5,TRBV11-2,NA,TRBD2,TGTGCCAGCAGCTCTAGCGGGCAAGAGACCCAGTACTTC,CASSSSGQETQYF
15,TRBJ1-6,TRBV6-1,few,NA,TGTGCCAGCAGTCCGACAGTTTCGGGAAATTCACCCCTCCACTTT,CASSPTVSGNSPLHF
14,TRBJ1-2,TRBV6-5,many,TRBD1,TGTGCCAGCAGTTACGGGACAGGGAAAAATGGCTACACCTTC,CASSYGTGKNGYTF
16,TRBJ2-3,TRBV12-3/TRBV12-4,many,TRBD2,TGTGCCAGCGGGGGAGTAGAAGCGGGGAGGGGAGATACGCAGTATTTT,CASGGVEAGRGDTQYF
15,TRBJ2-7,TRBV7-8,medium-sized,NA,TGTGCCAGCAGCTTGGACCCGGGATTCTCCTACGAGCAGTACTTC,CASSLDPGFSYEQYF
11,TRBJ2-1,TRBV12-3/TRBV12-4,many,TRBD1,TGTGCCAGCAGTCAGGGGGCATGGCAGTTCTTC,CASSQGAWQFF
18,TRBJ2-7,TRBV11-3,medium-sized,TRBD2,TGTGCCAGCAGCCCCGGGGCGGGAGAAGGGACCTTCTCCTACGAGCAGTACTTC,CASSPGAGEGTFSYEQYF
13,TRBJ2-2,TRBV7-2,few,NA,TGTGCCAGCAGGCCCTCTAACACCGGGGAGCTGTTTTTT,CASRPSNTGELFF
12,TRBJ1-1,TRBV7-8,medium-sized,NA,TGTGCCAGCAGCCGGGACACAGATGAAGCTTTCTTT,CASSRDTDEAFF
14,TRBJ1-6,TRBV27,NA,NA,TGTGCCAGCAGTCCTAGGACTGATAATTCACCCCTCCACTTT,CASSPRTDNSPLHF
14,TRBJ1-2,TRBV6-1,many,NA,TGTGCCAGCAGTGAATGGGCAGCGCGGGGAGGCTACACCTTC,CASSEWAARGGYTF
15,TRBJ1-2,TRBV6-5,NA,NA,TGTGCCAGCAGTTACTCAAAAGGGCGTGAAGATGGCTACACCTTC,CASSYSKGREDGYTF
16,TRBJ2-1,TRBV7-6,NA,NA,TGTGCCAGCAGCCCAAGACTGGGACTCCACTTATACGAGCAGTTCTTC,CASSPRLGLHLYEQFF
15,TRBJ2-2,TRBV27,few,TRBD2,TGTGCCAGCAGTTCGGGGGGAGGGGTCGGCGGGGAGCTGTTTTTT,CASSSGGGVGGELFF
14,TRBJ2-1,TRBV7-8,many,TRBD2,TGTGCCAGCAGCCACCGGGACTACTACAATGAGCAGTTCTTC,CASSHRDYYNEQFF
15,TRBJ2-1,TRBV6-1,NA,NA,TGTGCCAGCAGTGAAGTAAGAGGGCTCAGCGGTGAGCAGTTCTTC,CASSEVRGLSGEQFF
15,TRBJ2-7,TRBV5-1,NA,TRBD1,TGCGCCAGCAGCTTCGGACAGGGTCCACTGGGGGGGCAGTACTTC,CASSFGQGPLGGQYF
14,TRBJ1-1,TRBV12-3/TRBV12-4,NA,TRBD1,TGTGCCCGCACTCCGGGACAGACGAACACTGAAGCTTGCTTT,CARTPGQTNTEACF
12,TRBJ2-7,TRBV6-1,medium-sized,NA,TGTGCCAGCAGTCTCGTGGGCAATGAGCAGTACTTC,CASSLVGNEQYF
14,TRBJ2-5,TRBV11-2,few,TRBD1,TGTGCCAGCACCAAACAGGGGCTTGGAGAGACCCAGTACTTC,CASTKQGLGETQYF
16,TRBJ2-1,TRBV27,many,NA,TGTGCCAGCAGTCCCTCCTTATGGCTCTCCTACAATGAGCAGTTCTTC,CASSPSLWLSYNEQFF
16,TRBJ2-7,TRBV5-5,many,TRBD2,TGTGCCAGCAGCCCCGGACTAGCGGGGGCCTACAATGAGCAGTACTTC,CASSPGLAGAYNEQYF
18,TRBJ2-3,TRBV10-3,few,TRBD2,TGTGCCATCAGTGAGCGCGGGACTAGCGGGGGCCGGGCAGATACGCAGTATTTT,CAISERGTSGGRADTQYF
15,TRBJ2-1,TRBV11-3,NA,NA,TGTGCCAGCAGCTTGGGACTCGCGGCGTACAATGAGCAGTTCTTC,CASSLGLAAYNEQFF
14,TRBJ2-1,TRBV6-1,large,NA,TGTGCCAGCAGTCGGGACCCTGACCAAGAGACCCAGTTCTTC,CASSRDPDQETQFF
13,TRBJ2-7,TRBV12-3/TRBV12-4,NA,TRBD2,TGTGCCAGCATGCGAGCGGGAGCCTACGAGCAGTACTTC,CASMRAGAYEQYF
11,TRBJ2-1,TRBV12-3/TRBV12-4,NA,NA,TGTGCCAGCAGTTTGGATAACGAGCAGTTCTTC,CASSLDNEQFF
12,TRBJ2-2,TRBV11-3,NA,NA,TGTGCCAGCAGCTTAGAGACCGGGGAGCTGTTTTTT,CASSLETGELFF
15,TRBJ2-5,TRBV24-1,few,TRBD2,TGTGCCACCAGTGGACTAGCGGGAGGTTACAATGAGCAGTACTTC,CATSGLAGGYNEQYF
13,TRBJ2-5,TRBV6-1,NA,NA,TGTGCCAGCAGTGTCCCGAACAGGGATAATGAGTACTTC,CASSVPNRDNEYF
14,TRBJ2-7,TRBV6-1,many,TRBD1,TGTGCCAGCAGTGAATACAACAGGGGGTCCGAGCAGTACTTC,CASSEYNRGSEQYF
14,TRBJ2-1,TRBV6-1,medium-sized,TRBD1,TGTGCCAGCATGACGACAGGGGCCTACAATGAGCAGTTCTTC,CASMTTGAYNEQFF
15,TRBJ2-1,TRBV6-1,NA,NA,TGTGCCAGCAGTCCTCGTGTACGGATCTCCTACGAGCAGTTCTTC,CASSPRVRISYEQFF
17,TRBJ1-1,TRBV6-5,few,NA,TGTGCCAGCAGTTACTCGACAGGACTGATACCGAACACTGAAGCTTTCTTT,CASSYSTGLIPNTEAFF
12,TRBJ2-3,TRBV11-3,NA,NA,TGTGCCAGCAGCTTCCATGTCGATACGCAGTATTTT,CASSFHVDTQYF
16,TRBJ2-1,TRBV12-3/TRBV12-4,few,TRBD1,TGTGCCAGCAGTTCAACAGGGGTCTCCCAATACAATGAGCAGTTCTTC,CASSSTGVSQYNEQFF
16,TRBJ2-7,TRBV6-6,medium-sized,NA,TGTGCCAGCAGTTACTCAGTGGTTATTAGCTCCTACGAGCAGTACTTC,CASSYSVVISSYEQYF
15,TRBJ2-6,TRBV4-1,NA,NA,TGCGCCAGCAGCCACCCCAAATCCGGGGCCAACGTCCTGACTTTC,CASSHPKSGANVLTF
12,TRBJ2-1,TRBV7-2,NA,NA,TGTGCCAGCGGGAGCTCCTACAATGAGCAGTTCTTC,CASGSSYNEQFF